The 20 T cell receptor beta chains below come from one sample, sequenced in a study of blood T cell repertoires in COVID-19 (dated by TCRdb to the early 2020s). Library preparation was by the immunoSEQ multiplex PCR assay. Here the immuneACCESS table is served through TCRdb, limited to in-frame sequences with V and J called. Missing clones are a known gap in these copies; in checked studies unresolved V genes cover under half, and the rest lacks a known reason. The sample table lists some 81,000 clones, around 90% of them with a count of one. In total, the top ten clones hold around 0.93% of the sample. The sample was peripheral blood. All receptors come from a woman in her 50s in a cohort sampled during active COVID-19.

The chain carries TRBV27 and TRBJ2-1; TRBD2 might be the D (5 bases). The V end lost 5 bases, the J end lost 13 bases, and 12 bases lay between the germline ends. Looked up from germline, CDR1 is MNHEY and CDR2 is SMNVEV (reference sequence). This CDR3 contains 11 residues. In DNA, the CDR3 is TGTGCCAGCAGTCGGTCTAGCCGTCAGTTCTTC. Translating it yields CASSRSSRQFF.

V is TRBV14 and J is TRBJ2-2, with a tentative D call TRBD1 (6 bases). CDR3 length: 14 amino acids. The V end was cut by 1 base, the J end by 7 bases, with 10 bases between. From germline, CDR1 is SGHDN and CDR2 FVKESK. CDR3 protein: CASSQAVQGGELFF. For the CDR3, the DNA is TGTGCCAGCAGCCAAGCCGTACAGGGCGGGGAGCTGTTTTTT.

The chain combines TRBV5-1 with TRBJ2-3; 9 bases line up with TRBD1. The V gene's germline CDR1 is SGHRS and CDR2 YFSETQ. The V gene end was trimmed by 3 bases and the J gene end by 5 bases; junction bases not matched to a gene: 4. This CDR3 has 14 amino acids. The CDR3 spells CASSSQGAEDTQYF. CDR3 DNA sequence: TGCGCCAGCAGCTCACAGGGGGCGGAAGATACGCAGTATTTT. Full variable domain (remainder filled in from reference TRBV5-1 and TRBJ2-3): KAGVTQTPRYLIKTRGQQVTLSCSPISGHRSVSWYQQTPGQGLQFLFEYFSETQRNKGNFPGRFSGRQFSNSRSEMNVSTLELGDSALYLCASSSQGAEDTQYFGPGTRLTVL.

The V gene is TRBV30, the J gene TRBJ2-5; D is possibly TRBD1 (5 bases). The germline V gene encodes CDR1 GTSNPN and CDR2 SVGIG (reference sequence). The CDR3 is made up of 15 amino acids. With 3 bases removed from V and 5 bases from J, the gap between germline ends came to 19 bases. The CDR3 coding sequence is TGTGCCTGGAGCCTACAGGCTGGGGTAGGGGAGACCCAGTACTTC. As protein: CAWSLQAGVGETQYF.

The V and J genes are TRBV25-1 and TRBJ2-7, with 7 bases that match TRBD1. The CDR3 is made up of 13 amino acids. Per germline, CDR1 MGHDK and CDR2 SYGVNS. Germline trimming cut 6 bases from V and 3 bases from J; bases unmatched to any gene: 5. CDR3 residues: CASSRTGNYEQYF. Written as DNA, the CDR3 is TGTGCCAGCAGCCGGACAGGCAACTACGAGCAGTACTTC.

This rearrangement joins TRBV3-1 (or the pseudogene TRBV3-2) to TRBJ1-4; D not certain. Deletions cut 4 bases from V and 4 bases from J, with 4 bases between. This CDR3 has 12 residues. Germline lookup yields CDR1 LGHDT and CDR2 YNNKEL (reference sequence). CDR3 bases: TGTGCCAGCAGCCGGCTTAATGAAAAACTGTTTTTT. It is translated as CASSRLNEKLFF.

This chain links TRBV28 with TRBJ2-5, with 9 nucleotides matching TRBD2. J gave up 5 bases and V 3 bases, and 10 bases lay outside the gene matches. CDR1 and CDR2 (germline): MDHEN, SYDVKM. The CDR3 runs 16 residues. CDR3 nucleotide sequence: TGTGCCAGCAGTTTTAGCGGGAGTCAATATCGGGAGACCCAGTACTTC. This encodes CASSFSGSQYRETQYF.

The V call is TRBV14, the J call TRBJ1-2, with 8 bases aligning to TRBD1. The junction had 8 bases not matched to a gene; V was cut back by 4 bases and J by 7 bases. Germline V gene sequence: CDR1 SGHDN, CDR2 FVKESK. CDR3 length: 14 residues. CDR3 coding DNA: TGTGCCAGCAGCCTCGCGGACAGGGTCGGTGGCTACACCTTC. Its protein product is CASSLADRVGGYTF.

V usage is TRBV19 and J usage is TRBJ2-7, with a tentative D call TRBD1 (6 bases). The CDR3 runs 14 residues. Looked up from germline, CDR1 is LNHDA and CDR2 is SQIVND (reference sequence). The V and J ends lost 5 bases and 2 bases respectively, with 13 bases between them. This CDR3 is CASSFNRVTYEQYF. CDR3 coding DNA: TGTGCCAGTAGTTTTAACAGGGTGACCTACGAGCAGTACTTC. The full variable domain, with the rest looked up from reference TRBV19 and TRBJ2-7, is DGGITQSPKYLFRKEGQNVTLSCEQNLNHDAMYWYRQDPGQGLRLIYYSQIVNDFQKGDIAEGYSVSREKKESFPLTVTSAQKNPTAFYLCASSFNRVTYEQYFGPGTRLTVT.

The CDR3 reads CSVLTGTNSPLHF. CDR3 coding DNA: TGCAGCGTTTTAACAGGGACGAATTCACCCCTCCACTTT. V is TRBV29-1 and J is TRBJ1-6; a possible D gene is TRBD1 (6 bases). The CDR3 runs 13 residues. The V gene's germline CDR1 is SQVTM and CDR2 ANQGSEA. V gave up 5 bases and J gave up 7 bases, with 12 bases separating them.

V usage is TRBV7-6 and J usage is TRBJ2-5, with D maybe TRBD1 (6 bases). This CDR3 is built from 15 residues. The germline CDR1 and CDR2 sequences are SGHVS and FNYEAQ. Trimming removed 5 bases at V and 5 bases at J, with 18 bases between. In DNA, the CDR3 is TGTGCCAGCAGCCAGCGAGGGGGACAAGGGGAGACCCAGTACTTC. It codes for CASSQRGGQGETQYF. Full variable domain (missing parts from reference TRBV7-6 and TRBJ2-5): GAGVSQSPRYKVTKRGQDVALRCDPISGHVSLYWYRQALGQGPEFLTYFNYEAQQDKSGLPNDRFSAERPEGSISTLTIQRTEQRDSAMYRCASSQRGGQGETQYFGPGTRLLVL.

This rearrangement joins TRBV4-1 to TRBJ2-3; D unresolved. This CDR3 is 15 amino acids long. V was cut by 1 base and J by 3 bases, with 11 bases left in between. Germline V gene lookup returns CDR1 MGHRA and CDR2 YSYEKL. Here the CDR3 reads CASSQVLPQTDTQYF. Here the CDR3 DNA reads TGCGCCAGCAGCCAAGTCCTTCCTCAGACAGATACGCAGTATTTT.

CDR3 residues: CASSFTAGETQYF. CDR3 DNA: TGTGCCAGCAGCTTCACGGCCGGGGAGACCCAGTACTTC. The V call is TRBV5-4, the J call TRBJ2-5, with unresolved D. V was pared by 2 bases and J by 5 bases, with 10 bases between. CDR1 is SGHNT, CDR2 YYREEE, per germline (reference sequence). The CDR3 consists of 13 residues.

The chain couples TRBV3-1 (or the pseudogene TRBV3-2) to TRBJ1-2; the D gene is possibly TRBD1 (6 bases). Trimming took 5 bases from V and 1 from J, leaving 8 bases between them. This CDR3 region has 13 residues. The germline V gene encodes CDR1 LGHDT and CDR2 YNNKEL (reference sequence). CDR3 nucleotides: TGTGCCAGCAGCGAGGACAGTAACTATGGCTACACCTTC. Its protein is CASSEDSNYGYTF.

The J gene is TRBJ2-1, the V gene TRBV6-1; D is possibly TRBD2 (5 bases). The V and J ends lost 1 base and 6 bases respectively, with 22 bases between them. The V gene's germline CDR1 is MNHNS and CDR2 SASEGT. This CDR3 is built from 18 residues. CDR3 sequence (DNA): TGTGCCAGCAGTGAAGGCTTCGGTCTCGCCGAGCTAGCCAATGAGCAGTTCTTC. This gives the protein CASSEGFGLAELANEQFF.

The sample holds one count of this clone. The CDR3 DNA reads as TGCGCCAGCAGCCCCCGGGACAGCTATGGCTACACCTTC. Amino acid sequence: CASSPRDSYGYTF. The genes are TRBV5-1 and TRBJ1-2; 7 bases match TRBD1. With V trimmed by 4 bases and J by 4 bases, 4 bases remained unmatched. This CDR3 has 13 residues. CDR1 is SGHRS, CDR2 YFSETQ, per germline.

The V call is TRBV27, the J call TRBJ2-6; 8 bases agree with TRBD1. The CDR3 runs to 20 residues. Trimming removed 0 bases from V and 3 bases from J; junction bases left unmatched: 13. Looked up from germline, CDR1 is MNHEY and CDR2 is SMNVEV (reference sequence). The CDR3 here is CASSLSVQGEAIGGANVLTF. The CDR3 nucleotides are TGTGCCAGCAGTTTATCAGTACAGGGGGAGGCGATTGGTGGGGCCAACGTCCTGACTTTC.

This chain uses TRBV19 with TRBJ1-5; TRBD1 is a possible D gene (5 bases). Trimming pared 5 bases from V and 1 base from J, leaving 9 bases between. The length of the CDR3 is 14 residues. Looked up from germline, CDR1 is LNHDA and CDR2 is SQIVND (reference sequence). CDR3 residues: CASSWGRSNQPQHF. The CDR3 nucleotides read TGTGCCAGTAGTTGGGGGAGGAGCAATCAGCCCCAGCATTTT.

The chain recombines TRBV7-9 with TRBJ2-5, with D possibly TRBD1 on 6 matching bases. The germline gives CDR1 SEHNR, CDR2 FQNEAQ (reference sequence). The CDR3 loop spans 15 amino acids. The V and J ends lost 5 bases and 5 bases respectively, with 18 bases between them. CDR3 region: CASSRQQGPMETQYF. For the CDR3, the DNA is TGTGCCAGCAGCAGACAACAGGGCCCCATGGAGACCCAGTACTTC.

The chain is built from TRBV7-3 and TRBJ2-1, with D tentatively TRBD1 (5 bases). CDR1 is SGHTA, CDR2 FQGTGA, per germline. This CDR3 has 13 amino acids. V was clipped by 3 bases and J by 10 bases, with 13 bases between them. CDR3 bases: TGTGCCAGCAGCTTTCATATGGACACAGAGCAGTTCTTC. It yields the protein CASSFHMDTEQFF.